The text below deals with one T cell receptor beta chain. Antigen unknown. Using the 5' RACE reads, TCRdb records one entry per CDR3 protein without DNA. This sample's table has about 160,000 distinct CDR3 sequences. This sample was included in a study of monozygotic twins with inflammatory bowel disease. Study findings and constraints: Twins with IBD were found to have lower TCRbeta diversity (inverse Simpson) than healthy co-twins.

The V gene's germline CDR1 is MNHEY and CDR2 SVGAGI. CDR3 size: 13 residues. This clonotype was sampled from a human donor with ulcerative colitis or Crohn's disease, or a healthy co-twin of an affected twin (not recorded which). The source material was blood. The V gene is TRBV6-5, the J gene TRBJ2-7; TCRdb's D gene call, TRBD1, goes unchecked for lack of DNA. CDR3 residues: CASRGDRGFVQYF.